These 19 T cell receptor beta chains came from one sample sequenced in a study of shared clonotypes between healthy human individuals. Data came from immunoSEQ multiplex PCR; TCRdb stores just in-frame clones and leaves some out. The table has about 600,000 clones, roughly 95% seen once. Naive CD8 cells were CD45RO-negative, positively selected for CCR7, excluding terminally differentiated effector memory CD45RA+ cells. The sequenced sample was naive CD8+ T cells sorted from blood. These receptors all stem from a woman in her 30s in good health.

The chain combines TRBV6-5 with TRBJ2-1, with D tentatively TRBD2 (5 bases). Germline-derived CDR1 and CDR2 are MNHEY and SVGAGI. The CDR3 totals 13 residues. Trimming took 10 bases from V and 4 from J, leaving 14 bases between them. The CDR3 coding sequence is TGTGCCACCGAAGCGGACGATTACAATGAGCAGTTCTTC. Its protein product is CATEADDYNEQFF.

This chain joins TRBV27 and TRBJ2-3; TRBD2 aligns across 7 bases. The ends lost 8 bases at V and 9 bases at J; junction bases unmatched: 14. The CDR3 loop spans 14 amino acids. CDR1 and CDR2 from the germline V gene are MNHEY and SMNVEV (reference sequence). DNA for the CDR3: TGTGCCAGCTTGGGAGGATCAGGAGCGGGGACGCAGTATTTT. This translates into CASLGGSGAGTQYF.

The chain links TRBV11-2 to TRBJ2-7; 8 bases are a match to TRBD1. CDR3 length equals 15 residues. J gave up 4 bases and V 6 bases, and 11 bases lay outside the gene matches. Germline V gene sequence: CDR1 SGHAT, CDR2 FQNNGV. The CDR3 loop is CASSYITGGKYEQYF. CDR3 bases: TGTGCCAGCAGTTATATAACAGGGGGTAAATACGAGCAGTACTTC.

The rearrangement joins TRBV6-5 to TRBJ1-2; D is ambiguous. The CDR3 has 15 residues. Germline V gene lookup returns CDR1 MNHEY and CDR2 SVGAGI. Trimming shortened V by 0 bases and J by 0 bases, and 8 bases separated the two germline ends. CDR3 amino acids: CASSYSGGTNYGYTF. The CDR3 DNA is TGTGCCAGCAGTTACTCGGGCGGGACTAACTATGGCTACACCTTC.

V is TRBV4-1 and J is TRBJ1-1; tentative D call: TRBD1 (5 bases). The V end was cut by 4 bases, the J end by 3 bases, with 6 bases between. There are 12 residues in the CDR3. Germline lookup yields CDR1 MGHRA and CDR2 YSYEKL. In DNA form, the CDR3 reads TGCGCCAGCAGCCGGGACTACACTGAAGCTTTCTTT. Protein product: CASSRDYTEAFF.

This sequence joins TRBV30 and TRBJ1-1; possibly TRBD1 for D (6 bases). This CDR3 comprises 12 residues. The V gene's germline CDR1 is GTSNPN and CDR2 SVGIG (reference sequence). Trimming stripped 1 base from V and 5 bases from J, with 8 bases between. Here the CDR3 DNA reads TGTGCCTGGAGTGGCAGGGGAACTGAAGCTTTCTTT. Protein sequence: CAWSGRGTEAFF.

The chain joins TRBV5-8 to TRBJ2-4; no clear D. From germline, CDR1 is SGHTS and CDR2 YDEGEE. CDR3 size: 14 residues. Trimming removed 1 base from V and 5 bases from J, with 10 bases in between. The CDR3 nucleotides are TGTGCCAGCAGCTTGCTGTCGGGTGAAAACATTCAGTACTTC. The encoded protein is CASSLLSGENIQYF.

CDR3 protein: CSVETGLNEQYF. CDR3 nucleotide sequence: TGCAGCGTTGAGACAGGGCTGAACGAGCAGTACTTC. V gene TRBV29-1 combines with J gene TRBJ2-7, with TRBD1 matching 7 bases. Germline CDR1 reads SQVTM; CDR2 reads ANQGSEA. The CDR3 runs 12 residues. Germline trimming cut 3 bases from V and 5 bases from J; bases unmatched to any gene: 4.

The chain employs TRBV7-8 and TRBJ2-7; TRBD1 matches at 10 bases. The CDR3 covers 20 residues. Looked up from germline, CDR1 is SGHVS and CDR2 is FQNEAQ. V shed 4 bases and J 0 bases; nucleotides not matched to a gene: 18. In DNA form, the CDR3 reads TGTGCCAGCAGCTCCTTTTACAACAAACCGGGACAGGGGAGCTCCTACGAGCAGTACTTC. Its translation is CASSSFYNKPGQGSSYEQYF.

This sequence joins TRBV28 and TRBJ1-1; D not certain. Trimming stripped 3 bases from V and 6 bases from J, with 14 bases between. The CDR3 runs to 14 residues. From germline, CDR1 is MDHEN and CDR2 SYDVKM. The CDR3 bases are TGTGCCAGCAGTTTCAACGGAAATGGCGCTGAAGCTTTCTTT. Translation gives CASSFNGNGAEAFF. Based on the CDR3 plus reference TRBV28 and TRBJ1-1, the full variable domain is DVKVTQSSRYLVKRTGEKVFLECVQDMDHENMFWYRQDPGLGLRLIYFSYDVKMKEKGDIPEGYSVSREKKERFSLILESASTNQTSMYLCASSFNGNGAEAFFGQGTRLTVV.

V and J are TRBV6-5 and TRBJ2-3, with D tentatively TRBD2 (5 bases). The CDR3 length is 16 residues. Germline CDR1 and CDR2: MNHEY and SVGAGI. The germline V and J ends were trimmed by 0 bases and 2 bases, with 12 bases remaining between them. The CDR3, as DNA: TGTGCCAGCAGTTACTCGAAAAGCGGACTCACAGATACGCAGTATTTT. Translation gives CASSYSKSGLTDTQYF.

For this clone: Other DNA sequences in this specimen translate into the identical CDR3. This chain links TRBV28 with TRBJ2-1; 14 bases are shared with TRBD2. The CDR3 length is 15 residues. Germline V gene sequence: CDR1 MDHEN, CDR2 SYDVKM. After removal of 5 bases from V and 7 bases from J, the junction contained 4 bases not matched to a gene. CDR3 DNA: TGTGCCAGCAGTCCGACTAGCGGGAGGGATAATGAGCAGTTCTTC. This translates into CASSPTSGRDNEQFF. Complete variable domain (other parts from reference TRBV28 and TRBJ2-1): DVKVTQSSRYLVKRTGEKVFLECVQDMDHENMFWYRQDPGLGLRLIYFSYDVKMKEKGDIPEGYSVSREKKERFSLILESASTNQTSMYLCASSPTSGRDNEQFFGPGTRLTVL.

This chain joins TRBV9 and TRBJ2-7; TRBD1 agrees at 7 bases. This CDR3 has 14 amino acids. With 2 bases clipped from V and 2 bases from J, the junction kept 4 bases outside the gene matches. The germline V gene has CDR1 SGDLS and CDR2 YYNGEE. The CDR3 loop is CASSVGQRTYEQYF. In nucleotides, the CDR3 is TGTGCCAGCAGCGTGGGACAGAGGACCTACGAGCAGTACTTC.

The chain links TRBV19 to TRBJ2-1, with 9 bases lining up with TRBD2. Trimming cost V 6 bases and J 4 bases; bases outside gene matches: 7. Germline CDR1 reads LNHDA; CDR2 reads SQIVND (reference sequence). The CDR3 spans 15 residues. The CDR3 DNA reads as TGTGCCAGTAGCCCGACTAGCGGAGCGTACAATGAGCAGTTCTTC. Encoded protein: CASSPTSGAYNEQFF.

This CDR3 reads CASSHGTKPSYEQYF. In DNA form, the CDR3 reads TGCGCCAGCAGCCATGGGACAAAACCTTCCTACGAGCAGTACTTC. The genes are TRBV5-1 and TRBJ2-7; D is perhaps TRBD1 (6 bases). V was pared by 4 bases and J by 1 base, with 15 bases between. Germline CDR1 is SGHRS and CDR2 is YFSETQ. The CDR3 length is 15 residues.

This sequence joins TRBV28 and TRBJ2-2; 10 nucleotides agree with TRBD2. The J segment lost 6 bases and the V segment lost 1 base, leaving 2 bases of the junction unmatched. This CDR3 is 15 amino acids long. Germline-derived CDR1 and CDR2 are MDHEN and SYDVKM. The CDR3 DNA follows: TGTGCCAGCAGTTTATCTAGCGGGAGCCCCGGGGAGCTGTTTTTT. Residues: CASSLSSGSPGELFF.

This sequence joins TRBV27 and TRBJ1-5; D unresolved. Per germline, CDR1 MNHEY and CDR2 SMNVEV (reference sequence). This CDR3 spans 12 amino acids. Trimming pared 5 bases from V and 7 bases from J, leaving 9 bases between. DNA for the CDR3: TGTGCCAGCAGTCACCCAAGGCAGCCCCAGCATTTT. Amino acids: CASSHPRQPQHF.

This clone was observed a single time. The gene calls are TRBV4-1 and TRBJ2-7, with 11 positions matching TRBD2. V gave up 6 bases and J gave up 2 bases; unmatched junction bases: 6. Per the germline V gene, CDR1 is MGHRA and CDR2 is YSYEKL. The CDR3 length is 15 residues. CDR3 protein: CASSQTSGSTYEQYF. Written as DNA, the CDR3 is TGCGCCAGCAGTCAAACTAGCGGGAGCACCTACGAGCAGTACTTC.

V is TRBV4-2 and J is TRBJ1-5; D call uncertain. V lost 5 bases and J 5 bases, leaving 16 bases between the germline ends. Germline V gene lookup returns CDR1 LGHNA and CDR2 YNFKEQ. This CDR3 is 15 amino acids long. CDR3: CASSLAIAGDQPQHF. The CDR3 region has the DNA TGTGCCAGCAGCTTGGCAATAGCAGGCGATCAGCCCCAGCATTTT.